These T cell receptor beta chains were read from a single sample in a study of circulating CD8 cells and anti-PD-1 response in melanoma. TCRdb itself ran the reads through MiXCR, one entry per CDR3 protein. The sample holds 650 to 800 distinct CDR3 sequences, around 7.1% seen once. The input for sequencing was CD8+ T cells from PBMCs, taken at baseline or after one month of anti-PD-1 therapy (not recorded which). The origin of the receptors is a human donor with melanoma. The CDR3 runs from the conserved cysteine through the conserved F or W. D genes are given only for firm matches. The size field is filled for only some rows; it gives once, few, many or a size class.

>TRBV27|-|TRBJ2-7|medium-sized
TGTGCCAGCAGTTTATCGACCGGGGACGCCCAGTACTTC
CASSLSTGDAQYF
>TRBV28|-|TRBJ2-7|large
TGTGCCAGCAGTTGGTCTTCACAGAGGGTCTACGAGCAGTACTTC
CASSWSSQRVYEQYF
>TRBV24-1|-|TRBJ2-6|medium-sized
TGTGCCACCAGTGATTTTGGACTGGAGTTCCTACTTTCTGGGGCCAACGTCCTGACTTTC
CATSDFGLEFLLSGANVLTF
>TRBV19|TRBD1|TRBJ1-1|few
TGTGCCAGTAGTTCCCCGACAGGGGAGATGTACACTGAAGCTTTCTTT
CASSSPTGEMYTEAFF
>TRBV5-4|TRBD2|TRBJ2-2|large
TGTGCCAGCAGCTTGGAACTAGCGGGAGGTCCCGGGGAGCTGTTTTTT
CASSLELAGGPGELFF
>TRBV20-1|-|TRBJ2-7|few
TGCAGTGCTAGGGGCGGGCTCGACTACGAGCAGTACTTC
CSARGGLDYEQYF
>TRBV10-3|-|TRBJ2-7|medium-sized
TGTGCCATCAGCGATTACAGGAGTGCCTACGAGCAGTACTTC
CAISDYRSAYEQYF
>TRBV6-2/TRBV6-3|TRBD2|TRBJ2-1|large
TGTGCCAGCAGAACGGGATTAGCGGGTATGCTCACTGAGCAGTTCTTC
CASRTGLAGMLTEQFF
>TRBV19|-|TRBJ1-2|medium-sized
TGTGCCAGTACTCAAGCGGACAGACCCAACTATGGCTACACCTTC
CASTQADRPNYGYTF
>TRBV29-1|TRBD1|TRBJ2-6|-
TGCAGCGTTGAAGGACAGGGGGCTTCTGGGGCCAACGTCCTGACTTTC
CSVEGQGASGANVLTF
>TRBV28|-|TRBJ1-5|large
TGTGCCAGCAGTTTCCCTCAGCCCCAGCATTTT
CASSFPQPQHF
>TRBV6-4|-|TRBJ2-3|few
TGTGCCAGCAGTGAAAAGGGGGGGGCCACAGATACGCAGTATTTT
CASSEKGGATDTQYF
>TRBV18|-|TRBJ2-3|medium-sized
TGTGCCAGCTCAGCTTCCGGAACGGGGGCGTACACAGATACGCAGTATTTT
CASSASGTGAYTDTQYF
>TRBV19|-|TRBJ2-1|large
TGTGCCAGTAGTATTCCCGAGACCCGGGATGAGCAGTTCTTC
CASSIPETRDEQFF
>TRBV27|TRBD1|TRBJ2-7|medium-sized
TGTGCCAGCAGCTGGGGACAGGGGGGTTACGAGCAGTACTTC
CASSWGQGGYEQYF
>TRBV20-1|-|TRBJ2-7|medium-sized
TGCAGTGGGAGAGGGGGGACCTCCTACGAGCAGTACTTC
CSGRGGTSYEQYF
>TRBV27|-|TRBJ2-3|medium-sized
TGTGCCAGCAGCACCGGGATTCTTCTTTCCGATACGCAGTATTTT
CASSTGILLSDTQYF
>TRBV28|-|TRBJ2-1|large
TGTGCCAGCAGTTTCCGGGAGCAGTTCTTC
CASSFREQFF
>TRBV12-3/TRBV12-4|-|TRBJ1-3|once
TGTGCCAACGGGGCAGGGCTCTCTGGAAACACCATATATTTT
CANGAGLSGNTIYF
>TRBV12-3/TRBV12-4|-|TRBJ2-1|large
TGTGCCAGCAGTTTAGTCGGACAGTCCTACAATGAGCAGTTCTTC
CASSLVGQSYNEQFF
>TRBV18|TRBD1|TRBJ2-7|-
TGTGCCAGCTCACGCTCCCCTCTTCCCCAGGGGGCCGAGCAGTACTTC
CASSRSPLPQGAEQYF
>TRBV25-1|-|TRBJ2-3|medium-sized
TGTGCCAGCAGTCCCGTTTTCACAGATACGCAGTATTTT
CASSPVFTDTQYF
>TRBV28|-|TRBJ1-4|-
TGTGCCAGCAGCTACCGTTTCAGCTTGGCTAATGAAAAACTGTTTTTT
CASSYRFSLANEKLFF
>TRBV28|TRBD2|TRBJ2-3|medium-sized
TGTGCCAGCAGTTTCCTAGCGGGGACAGATACGCAGTATTTT
CASSFLAGTDTQYF
>TRBV19|TRBD1|TRBJ2-3|few
TGTGCCAGTAGTCCCACGGACAGGGGACCAGATACGCAGTATTTT
CASSPTDRGPDTQYF
>TRBV28|TRBD2|TRBJ2-3|large
TGTGCCAGCAGTTTATACACTAGCGGGAGTTTAACAGATACGCAGTATTTT
CASSLYTSGSLTDTQYF
>TRBV20-1|-|TRBJ2-1|large
TGCAGTGCTAGAGAACCGGGACTCGACTACAATGAGCAGTTCTTC
CSAREPGLDYNEQFF
>TRBV28|-|TRBJ2-7|large
TGTGCCAGCAGTTTAGGGGTCTATACAGGGCCCCTCTCCTACGAGCAGTACTTC
CASSLGVYTGPLSYEQYF
>TRBV14|TRBD1|TRBJ2-7|large
TGTGCCAGCAGCCAAGAATACTCGACAGGGGGATTTCGAGAGCAGTACTTC
CASSQEYSTGGFREQYF
>TRBV19|TRBD1|TRBJ2-5|medium-sized
TGTGCCAGTAGTCCCGTCGCACAGGGGGCGGTGGAGACCCAGTACTTC
CASSPVAQGAVETQYF
>TRBV20-1|-|TRBJ2-3|medium-sized
TGCAGTGCTAGGTATGGCGGAAGCACAGATACGCAGTATTTT
CSARYGGSTDTQYF
>TRBV28|TRBD2|TRBJ2-1|large
TGTGCCAGCAGTCCCCACCCTAGCGGGATCTACAATGAGCAGTTCTTC
CASSPHPSGIYNEQFF
>TRBV5-6|-|TRBJ2-1|-
TGTGCCAGCAGCTTGCGGGGAGGTGAGCAGTTCTTC
CASSLRGGEQFF
>TRBV27|-|TRBJ1-5|medium-sized
TGTGCCAGCAGTTTATATGGTGTGGGAGATAGCAATCAGCCCCAGCATTTT
CASSLYGVGDSNQPQHF
>TRBV29-1|TRBD1|TRBJ2-7|medium-sized
TGCAGCGTAGGGACAGGGACCTACGAGCAGTACTTC
CSVGTGTYEQYF
>TRBV19|TRBD2|TRBJ2-1|large
TGTGCCAGTAGTATCCTGGCGGGAGAGGGATACAATGAGCAGTTCTTC
CASSILAGEGYNEQFF
>TRBV24-1|-|TRBJ2-2|large
TGTGCCACCAGAGGCCACCCAAACACCGGGGAGCTGTTTTTT
CATRGHPNTGELFF
>TRBV5-5|-|TRBJ2-7|medium-sized
TGTGCCAGCAGCTCCGAGGACGGGTACGAGCAGTACTTC
CASSSEDGYEQYF
>TRBV28|TRBD1|TRBJ2-2|large
TGTGCCAGCAGTTTAGGGACAGTGAACACCGGGGAGCTGTTTTTT
CASSLGTVNTGELFF
>TRBV27|-|TRBJ1-5|few
TGTGCCAGCAGTTCATCACAGAGATGGAATCAGCCCCAGCATTTT
CASSSSQRWNQPQHF
>TRBV6-4|TRBD1|TRBJ2-1|medium-sized
TGTGCCAGCAGTGCTGGACGGGACAGTTACAATGAGCAGTTCTTC
CASSAGRDSYNEQFF
>TRBV19|-|TRBJ2-7|-
TGTGCCAGTAGTATGGGTCGTTACGAGCAGTACTTC
CASSMGRYEQYF